This T cell receptor (beta chain) is drawn from a study of blood T cell repertoires in COVID-19. Study background: Samples of COVID-19 (acute and convalescent) were obtained from the United States, Italy and Spain. T cells, B-cell-depleted T cells, or PBMCs provided the cDNA or gDNA that served as material.

In the original processing: Amplification from reference gene primers served as the basis for estimated nucleated cell counts. Only in-frame clones appear in the TCRdb table, and some are missing; sequencing was by immunoSEQ multiplex PCR. V, J and clone size are those of that table, while D and trimming were read from the DNA. The repertoire has approximately 34,000 clones, more than 75% of them found once; the top ten carry about an eighth. The trim removed 3 bases at V and 4 bases at J, leaving 6 bases unmatched. CDR1 is LNHDA, CDR2 SQIVND, per germline (reference sequence). CDR3 length equals 15 residues.

The sequencing input was peripheral blood. This TCR derives from a man between 60 and 75 years old with active COVID-19. The chain combines TRBV19 with TRBJ2-5, with TRBD1 matching 9 bases. CDR3 sequence (DNA): TGTGCCAGTAGTATTATTGGACAGGGGTCAGAGACCCAGTACTTC. Translating gives CASSIIGQGSETQYF.